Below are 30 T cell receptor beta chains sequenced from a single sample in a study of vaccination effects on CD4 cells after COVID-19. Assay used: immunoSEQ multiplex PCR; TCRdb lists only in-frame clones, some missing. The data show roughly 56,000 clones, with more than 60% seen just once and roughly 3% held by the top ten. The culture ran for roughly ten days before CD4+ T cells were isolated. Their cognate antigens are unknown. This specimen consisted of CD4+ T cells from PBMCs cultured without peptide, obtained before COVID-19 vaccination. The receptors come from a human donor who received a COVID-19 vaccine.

CDR3 DNA sequence: TGTGCCACCAGTGATTCGGAGCTGGCACCCCTCCACTTT. Translating it yields CATSDSELAPLHF. The chain links TRBV24-1 to TRBJ1-6; D gene uncertain. The CDR3 is made up of 13 amino acids. CDR1 and CDR2 (germline): KGHDR, SFDVKD. V lost 2 bases and J 11 bases, leaving 9 bases between the germline ends.

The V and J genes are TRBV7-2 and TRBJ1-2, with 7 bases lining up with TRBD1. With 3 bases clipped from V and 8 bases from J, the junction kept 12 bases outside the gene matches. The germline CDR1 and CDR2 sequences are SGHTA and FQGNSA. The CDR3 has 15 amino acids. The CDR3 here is CASSLSGQPTGGYTF. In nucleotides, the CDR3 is TGTGCCAGCAGCTTGTCGGGACAGCCAACGGGGGGCTACACCTTC.

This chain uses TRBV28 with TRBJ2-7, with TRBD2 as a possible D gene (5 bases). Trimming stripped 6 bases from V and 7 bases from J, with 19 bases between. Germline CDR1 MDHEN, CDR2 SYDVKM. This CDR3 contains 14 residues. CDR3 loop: CASSPGRSWEEQYV. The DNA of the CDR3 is TGTGCCAGCAGCCCCGGACGAAGTTGGGAGGAGCAGTACGTC.

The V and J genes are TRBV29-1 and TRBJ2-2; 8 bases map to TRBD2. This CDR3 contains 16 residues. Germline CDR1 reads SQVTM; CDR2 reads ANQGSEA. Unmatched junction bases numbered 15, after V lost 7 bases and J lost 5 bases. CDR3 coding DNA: TGCAGCGCCCAATTCCGGGGACTAGGGGGGACCGGGGAGCTGTTTTTT. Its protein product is CSAQFRGLGGTGELFF.

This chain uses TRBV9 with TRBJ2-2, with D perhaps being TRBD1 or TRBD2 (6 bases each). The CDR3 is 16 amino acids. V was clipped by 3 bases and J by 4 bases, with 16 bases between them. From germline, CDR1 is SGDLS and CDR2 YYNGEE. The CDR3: CASSAKGGQRTGELFF. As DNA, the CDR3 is TGTGCCAGCAGCGCGAAGGGGGGCCAGCGCACCGGGGAGCTGTTTTTT.

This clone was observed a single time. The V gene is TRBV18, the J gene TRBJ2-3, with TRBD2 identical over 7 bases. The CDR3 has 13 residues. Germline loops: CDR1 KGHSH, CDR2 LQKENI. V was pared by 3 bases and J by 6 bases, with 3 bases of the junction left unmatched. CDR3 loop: CASSPGGTDTQYF. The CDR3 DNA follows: TGTGCCAGCTCACCCGGGGGGACCGATACGCAGTATTTT.

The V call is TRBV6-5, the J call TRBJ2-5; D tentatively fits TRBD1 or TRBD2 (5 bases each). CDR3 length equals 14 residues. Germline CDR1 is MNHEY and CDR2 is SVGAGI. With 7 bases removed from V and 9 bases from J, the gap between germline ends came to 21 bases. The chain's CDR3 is CASTVLRGEPAQYF. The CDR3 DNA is TGTGCCAGCACCGTACTCCGAGGGGAGCCGGCCCAGTACTTC.

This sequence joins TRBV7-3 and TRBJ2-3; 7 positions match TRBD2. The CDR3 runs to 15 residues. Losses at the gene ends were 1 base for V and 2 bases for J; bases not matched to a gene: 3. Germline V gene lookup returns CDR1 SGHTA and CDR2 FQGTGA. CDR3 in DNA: TGTGCCAGCAGCTTAATGGGACTACTCACAGATACGCAGTATTTT. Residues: CASSLMGLLTDTQYF.

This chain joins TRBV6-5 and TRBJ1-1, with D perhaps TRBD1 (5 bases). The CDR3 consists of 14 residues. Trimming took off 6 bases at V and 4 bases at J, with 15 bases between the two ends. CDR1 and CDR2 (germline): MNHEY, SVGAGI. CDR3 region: CASRPLSGGTEAFF. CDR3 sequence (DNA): TGTGCCAGCAGGCCACTTAGCGGGGGCACTGAAGCTTTCTTT.

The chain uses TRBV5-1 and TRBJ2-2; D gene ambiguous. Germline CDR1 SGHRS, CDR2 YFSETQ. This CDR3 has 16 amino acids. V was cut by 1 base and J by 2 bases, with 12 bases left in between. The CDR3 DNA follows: TGCGCCAGCAGCTTGAATCCGCCCACCAACACCGGGGAGCTGTTTTTT. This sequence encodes CASSLNPPTNTGELFF. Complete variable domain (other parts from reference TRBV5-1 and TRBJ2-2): KAGVTQTPRYLIKTRGQQVTLSCSPISGHRSVSWYQQTPGQGLQFLFEYFSETQRNKGNFPGRFSGRQFSNSRSEMNVSTLELGDSALYLCASSLNPPTNTGELFFGEGSRLTVL.

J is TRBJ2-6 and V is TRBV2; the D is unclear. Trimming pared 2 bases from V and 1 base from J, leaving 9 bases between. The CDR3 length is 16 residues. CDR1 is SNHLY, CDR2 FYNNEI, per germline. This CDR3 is CASSEFVGSGANVLTF. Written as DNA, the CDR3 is TGTGCCAGCAGTGAATTTGTGGGGTCTGGGGCCAACGTCCTGACTTTC.

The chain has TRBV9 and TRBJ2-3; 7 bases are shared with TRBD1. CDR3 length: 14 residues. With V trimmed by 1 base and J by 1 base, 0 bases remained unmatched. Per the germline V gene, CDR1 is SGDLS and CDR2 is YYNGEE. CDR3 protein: CASSVQGGTDTQYF. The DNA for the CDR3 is TGTGCCAGCAGCGTACAGGGGGGCACAGATACGCAGTATTTT.

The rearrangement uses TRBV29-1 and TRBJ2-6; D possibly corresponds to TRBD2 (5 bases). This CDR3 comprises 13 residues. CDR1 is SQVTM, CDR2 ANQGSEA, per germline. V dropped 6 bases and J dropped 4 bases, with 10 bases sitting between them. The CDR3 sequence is CSVGVGGANVLTF. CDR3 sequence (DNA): TGCAGCGTCGGGGTGGGGGGGGCCAACGTCCTGACTTTC.

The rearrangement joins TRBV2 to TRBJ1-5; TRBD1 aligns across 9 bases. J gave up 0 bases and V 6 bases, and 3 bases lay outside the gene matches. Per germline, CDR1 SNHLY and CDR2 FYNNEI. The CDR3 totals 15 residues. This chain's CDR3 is CASRRTGVSNQPQHF. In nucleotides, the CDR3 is TGTGCCAGCAGGAGGACAGGGGTTAGCAATCAGCCCCAGCATTTT.

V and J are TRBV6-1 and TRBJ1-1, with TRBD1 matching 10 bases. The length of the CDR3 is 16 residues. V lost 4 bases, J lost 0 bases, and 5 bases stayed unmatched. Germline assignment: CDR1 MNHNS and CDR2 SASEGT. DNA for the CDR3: TGTGCCAGCAGTGGGGGGACAGGGGCCCTGAACACTGAAGCTTTCTTT. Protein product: CASSGGTGALNTEAFF.

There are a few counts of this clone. The CDR3 is CASLRGRTGELFF. Written as DNA, the CDR3 is TGTGCCAGCTTAAGGGGGCGAACCGGGGAGCTGTTTTTT. V gene TRBV27 combines with J gene TRBJ2-2; the match to TRBD1 covers 7 bases. Germline CDR1 MNHEY, CDR2 SMNVEV (reference sequence). The CDR3 extends over 13 amino acids. V shed 8 bases and J 5 bases; nucleotides not matched to a gene: 5.

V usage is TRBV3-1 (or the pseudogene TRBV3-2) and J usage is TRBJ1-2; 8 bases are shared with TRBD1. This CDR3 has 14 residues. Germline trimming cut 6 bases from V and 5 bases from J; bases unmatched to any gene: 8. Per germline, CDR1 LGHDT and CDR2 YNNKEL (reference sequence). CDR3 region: CASSTTGETYGYTF. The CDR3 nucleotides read TGTGCCAGCAGTACGACAGGGGAAACATATGGCTACACCTTC.

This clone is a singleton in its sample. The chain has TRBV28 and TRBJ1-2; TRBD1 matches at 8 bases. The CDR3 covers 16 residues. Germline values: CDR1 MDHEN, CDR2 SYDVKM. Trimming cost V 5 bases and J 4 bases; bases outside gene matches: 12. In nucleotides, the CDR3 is TGTGCCAGCAGTCTGATGAACAGGGGGACGGTCTATGGCTACACCTTC. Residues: CASSLMNRGTVYGYTF.

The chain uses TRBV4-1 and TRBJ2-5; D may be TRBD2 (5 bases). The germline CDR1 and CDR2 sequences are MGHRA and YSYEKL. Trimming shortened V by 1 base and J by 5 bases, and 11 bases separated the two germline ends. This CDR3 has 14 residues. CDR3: CASSQGRLGETQYF. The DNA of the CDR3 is TGCGCCAGCAGCCAAGGGAGGTTGGGGGAGACCCAGTACTTC.

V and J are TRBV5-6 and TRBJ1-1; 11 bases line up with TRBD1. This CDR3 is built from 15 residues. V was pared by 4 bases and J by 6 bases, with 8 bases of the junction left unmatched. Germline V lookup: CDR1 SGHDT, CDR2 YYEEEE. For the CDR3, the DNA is TGTGCCAGCAGCCCTTGGACAGGGGGCATAGCTGAAGCTTTCTTT. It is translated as CASSPWTGGIAEAFF.

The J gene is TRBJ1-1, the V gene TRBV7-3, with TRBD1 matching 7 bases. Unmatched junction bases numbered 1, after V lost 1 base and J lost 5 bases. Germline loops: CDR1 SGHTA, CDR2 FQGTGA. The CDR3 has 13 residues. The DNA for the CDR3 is TGTGCCAGCAGCTTAAGACAGGGAACTGAAGCTTTCTTT. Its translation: CASSLRQGTEAFF.

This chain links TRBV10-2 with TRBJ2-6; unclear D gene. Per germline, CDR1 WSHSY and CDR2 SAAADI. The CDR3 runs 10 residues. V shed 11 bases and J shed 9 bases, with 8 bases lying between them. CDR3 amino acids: CADLINVLTF. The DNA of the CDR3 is TGCGCCGACCTAATCAACGTCCTGACTTTC.

CDR3 sequence reads: CASSAGTLSPRETQYF. The CDR3 DNA sequence: TGTGCCAGCAGTGCCGGGACCCTCTCCCCTCGGGAGACCCAGTACTTC. The J gene is TRBJ2-5, the V gene TRBV2; possibly TRBD1 or TRBD2 for D (5 bases each). Germline V lookup: CDR1 SNHLY, CDR2 FYNNEI. The CDR3 loop spans 16 amino acids. V was pared by 4 bases and J by 5 bases, with 20 bases between.

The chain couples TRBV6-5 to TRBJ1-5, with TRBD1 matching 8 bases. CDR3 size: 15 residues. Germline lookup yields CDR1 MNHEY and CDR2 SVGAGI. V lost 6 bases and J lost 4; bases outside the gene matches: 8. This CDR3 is CASSSTGQENQPQHF. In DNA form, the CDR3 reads TGTGCCAGCAGCAGCACGGGACAGGAGAATCAGCCCCAGCATTTT.

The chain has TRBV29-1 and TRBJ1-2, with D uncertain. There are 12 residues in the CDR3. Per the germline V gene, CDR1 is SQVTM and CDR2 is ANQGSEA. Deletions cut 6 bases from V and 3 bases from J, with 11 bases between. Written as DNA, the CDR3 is TGCAGCGTAGCCGACCGATACTATGGCTACACCTTC. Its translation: CSVADRYYGYTF.

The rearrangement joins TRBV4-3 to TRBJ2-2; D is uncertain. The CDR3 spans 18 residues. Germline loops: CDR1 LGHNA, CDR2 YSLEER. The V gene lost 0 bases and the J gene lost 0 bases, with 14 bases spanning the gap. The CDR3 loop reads CASSQESLRIANTGELFF. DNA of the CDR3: TGCGCCAGCAGCCAAGAGTCCCTGAGAATCGCGAACACCGGGGAGCTGTTTTTT.

The CDR3 DNA is TGTGCCAGCAGCCCCCCTGGGTACTATGGCTACACCTTC. It is translated as CASSPPGYYGYTF. The chain recombines TRBV3-1 (or the pseudogene TRBV3-2) with TRBJ1-2; no clear D gene. Deletions cut 4 bases from V and 3 bases from J, with 9 bases between. CDR3 length: 13 amino acids. CDR1 LGHDT and CDR2 YNNKEL come from the germline V gene (reference sequence).

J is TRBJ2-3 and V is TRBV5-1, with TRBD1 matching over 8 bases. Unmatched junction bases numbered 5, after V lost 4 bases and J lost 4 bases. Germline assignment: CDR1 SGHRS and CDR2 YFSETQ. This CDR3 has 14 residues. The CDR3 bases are TGCGCCAGCAGCCTCGGACAGGGATCAGATACGCAGTATTTT. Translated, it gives CASSLGQGSDTQYF.

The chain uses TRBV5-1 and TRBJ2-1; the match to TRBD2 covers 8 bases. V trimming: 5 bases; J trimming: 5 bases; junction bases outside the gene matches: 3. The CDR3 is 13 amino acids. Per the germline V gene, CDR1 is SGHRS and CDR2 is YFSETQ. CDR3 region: CASSQLADNEQFF. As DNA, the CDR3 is TGCGCCAGCAGTCAACTAGCGGACAATGAGCAGTTCTTC.

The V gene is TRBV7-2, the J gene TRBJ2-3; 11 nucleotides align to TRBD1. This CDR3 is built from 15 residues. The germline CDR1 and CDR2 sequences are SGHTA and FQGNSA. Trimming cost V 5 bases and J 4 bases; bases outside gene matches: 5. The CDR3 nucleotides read TGTGCCAGCAGCCCGGGACAGGGGGTAGCAGATACGCAGTATTTT. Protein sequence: CASSPGQGVADTQYF.